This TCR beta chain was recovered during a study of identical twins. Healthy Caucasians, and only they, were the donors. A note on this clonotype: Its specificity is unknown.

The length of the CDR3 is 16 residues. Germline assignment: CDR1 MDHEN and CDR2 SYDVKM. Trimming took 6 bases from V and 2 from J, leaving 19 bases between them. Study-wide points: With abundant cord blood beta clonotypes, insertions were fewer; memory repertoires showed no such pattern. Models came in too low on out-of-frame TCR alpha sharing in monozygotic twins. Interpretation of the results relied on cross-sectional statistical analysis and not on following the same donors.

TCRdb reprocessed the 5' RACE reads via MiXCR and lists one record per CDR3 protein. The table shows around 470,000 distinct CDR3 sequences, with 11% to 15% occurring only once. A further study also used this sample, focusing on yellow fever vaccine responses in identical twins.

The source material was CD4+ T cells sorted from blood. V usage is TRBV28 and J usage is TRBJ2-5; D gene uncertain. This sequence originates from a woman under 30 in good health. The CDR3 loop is CASRQKFLKFQETQYF. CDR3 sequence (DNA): TGTGCCAGCAGACAAAAGTTCTTAAAATTTCAAGAGACCCAGTACTTC.